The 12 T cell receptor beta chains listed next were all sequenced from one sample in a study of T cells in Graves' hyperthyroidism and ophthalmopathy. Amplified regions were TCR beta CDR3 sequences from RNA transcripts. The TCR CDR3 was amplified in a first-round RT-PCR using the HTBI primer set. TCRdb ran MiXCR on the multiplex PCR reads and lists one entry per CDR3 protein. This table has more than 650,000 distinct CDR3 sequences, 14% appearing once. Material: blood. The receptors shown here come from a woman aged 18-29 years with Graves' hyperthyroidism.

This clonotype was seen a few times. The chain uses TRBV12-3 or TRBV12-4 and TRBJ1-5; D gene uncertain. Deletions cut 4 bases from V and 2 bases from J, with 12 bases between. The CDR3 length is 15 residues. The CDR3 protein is CASSSPRLGNQPQHF. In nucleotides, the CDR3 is TGTGCCAGCAGTTCACCCAGGTTGGGCAATCAGCCCCAGCATTTT.

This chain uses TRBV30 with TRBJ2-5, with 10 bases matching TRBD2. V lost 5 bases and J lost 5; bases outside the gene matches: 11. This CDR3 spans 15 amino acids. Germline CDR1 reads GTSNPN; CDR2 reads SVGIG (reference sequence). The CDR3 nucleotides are TGTGCCTGGGGCGGAGCGGGAGGGTCCGACGAGACCCAGTACTTC. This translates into CAWGGAGGSDETQYF.

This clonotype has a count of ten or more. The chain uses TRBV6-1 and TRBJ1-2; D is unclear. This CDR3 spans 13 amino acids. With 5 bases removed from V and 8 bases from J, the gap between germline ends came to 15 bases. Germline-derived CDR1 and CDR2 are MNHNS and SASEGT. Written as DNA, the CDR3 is TGTGCCAGCAGTTCCCCGTCCCTTGCGGGCTACACCTTC. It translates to CASSSPSLAGYTF.

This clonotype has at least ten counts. Here the CDR3 reads CASSLVAGGTQYF. The CDR3 DNA is TGTGCCAGCAGCTTAGTCGCGGGAGGGACCCAGTACTTC. This sequence joins TRBV11-2 and TRBJ2-5; TRBD2 agrees at 8 bases. The CDR3 consists of 13 residues. The germline V gene has CDR1 SGHAT and CDR2 FQNNGV. V was clipped by 1 base and J by 7 bases; unmatched bases: 2.

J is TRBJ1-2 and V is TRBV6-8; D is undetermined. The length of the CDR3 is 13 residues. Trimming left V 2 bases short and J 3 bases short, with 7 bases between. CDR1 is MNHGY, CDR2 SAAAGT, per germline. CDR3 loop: CASSYTGDYGYTF. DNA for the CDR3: TGTGCCAGCAGTTACACGGGTGACTATGGCTACACCTTC.

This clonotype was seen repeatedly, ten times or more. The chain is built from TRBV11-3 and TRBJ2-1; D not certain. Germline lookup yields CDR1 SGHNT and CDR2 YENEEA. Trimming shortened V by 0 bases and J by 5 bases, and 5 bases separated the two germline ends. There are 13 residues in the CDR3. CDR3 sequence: CASSLDSHNEQFF. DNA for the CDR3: TGTGCCAGCAGCTTAGACAGCCACAATGAGCAGTTCTTC.

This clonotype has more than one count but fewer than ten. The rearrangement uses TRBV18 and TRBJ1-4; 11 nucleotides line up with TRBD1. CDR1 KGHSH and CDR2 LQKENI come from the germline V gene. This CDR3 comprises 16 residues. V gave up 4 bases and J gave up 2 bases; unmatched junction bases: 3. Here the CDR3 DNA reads TGTGCCAGCTCACGCGGACAGGGGGCTACTAATGAAAAACTGTTTTTT. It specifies CASSRGQGATNEKLFF.

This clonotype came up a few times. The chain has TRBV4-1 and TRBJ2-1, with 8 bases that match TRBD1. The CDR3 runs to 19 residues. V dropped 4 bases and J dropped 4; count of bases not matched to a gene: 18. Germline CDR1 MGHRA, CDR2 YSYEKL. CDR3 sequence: CASSRRTGQYLVQYNEQFF. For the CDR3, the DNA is TGCGCCAGCAGCCGCCGGACAGGGCAATACCTCGTTCAGTACAATGAGCAGTTCTTC.

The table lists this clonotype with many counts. CDR3 loop: CAWSEGWSGIGSYNEQFF. The CDR3 nucleotides read TGTGCCTGGAGTGAGGGGTGGAGCGGGATCGGCTCCTACAATGAGCAGTTCTTC. This chain uses TRBV30 with TRBJ2-1, with 7 nucleotides matching TRBD2. From germline, CDR1 is GTSNPN and CDR2 SVGIG (reference sequence). V lost 1 base to trimming and J lost 0 bases; unmatched junction nucleotides: 12. There are 18 residues in the CDR3. Combining the CDR3 with reference TRBV30 and TRBJ2-1 gives the whole variable domain SQTIHQWPATLVQPVGSPLSLECTVEGTSNPNLYWYRQAAGRGLQLLFYSVGIGQISSEVPQNLSASRPQDRQFILSSKKLLLSDSGFYLCAWSEGWSGIGSYNEQFFGPGTRLTVL.

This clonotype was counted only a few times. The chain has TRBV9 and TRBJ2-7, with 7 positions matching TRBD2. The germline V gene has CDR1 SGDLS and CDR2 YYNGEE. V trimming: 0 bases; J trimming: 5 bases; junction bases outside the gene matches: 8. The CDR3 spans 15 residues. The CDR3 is CASSVGGGSLNEQYF. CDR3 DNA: TGTGCCAGCAGCGTAGGAGGCGGGAGTCTAAACGAGCAGTACTTC.

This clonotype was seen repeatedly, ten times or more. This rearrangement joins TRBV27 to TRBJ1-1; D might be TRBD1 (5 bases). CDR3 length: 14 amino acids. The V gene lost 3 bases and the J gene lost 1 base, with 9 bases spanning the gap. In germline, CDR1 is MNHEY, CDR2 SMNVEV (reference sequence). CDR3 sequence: CASSFREGNTEAFF. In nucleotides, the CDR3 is TGTGCCAGCAGTTTCAGGGAGGGGAACACTGAAGCTTTCTTT.

This CDR3 is CASSPDPTGITNYGYTF. The DNA for the CDR3 is TGCGCCAGCAGCCCGGACCCGACAGGGATCACTAACTATGGCTACACCTTC. This chain joins TRBV5-1 and TRBJ1-2, with 7 bases identical to TRBD1. Trimming took 4 bases from V and 0 from J; bases not matched to a gene: 12. The germline gives CDR1 SGHRS, CDR2 YFSETQ. The CDR3 runs to 17 residues. The whole variable domain, filled in from reference TRBV5-1 and TRBJ1-2, reads KAGVTQTPRYLIKTRGQQVTLSCSPISGHRSVSWYQQTPGQGLQFLFEYFSETQRNKGNFPGRFSGRQFSNSRSEMNVSTLELGDSALYLCASSPDPTGITNYGYTFGSGTRLTVV.